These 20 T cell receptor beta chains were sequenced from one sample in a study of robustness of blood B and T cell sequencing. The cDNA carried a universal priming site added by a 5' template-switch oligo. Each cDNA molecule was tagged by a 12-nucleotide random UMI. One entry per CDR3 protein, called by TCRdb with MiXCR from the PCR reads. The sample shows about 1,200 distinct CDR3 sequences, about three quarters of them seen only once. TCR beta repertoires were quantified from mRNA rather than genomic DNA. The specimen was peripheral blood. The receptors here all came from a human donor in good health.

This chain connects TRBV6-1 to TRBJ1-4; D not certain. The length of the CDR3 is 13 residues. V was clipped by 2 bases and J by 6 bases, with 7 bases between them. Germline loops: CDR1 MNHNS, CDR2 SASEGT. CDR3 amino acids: CASSEILDEKLFF. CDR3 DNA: TGTGCCAGCAGTGAAATCTTAGATGAAAAACTGTTTTTT.

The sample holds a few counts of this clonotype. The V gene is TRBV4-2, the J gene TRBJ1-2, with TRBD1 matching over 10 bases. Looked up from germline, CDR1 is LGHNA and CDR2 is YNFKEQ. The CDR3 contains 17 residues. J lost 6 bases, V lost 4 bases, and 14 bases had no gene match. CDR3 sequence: CASSRNGRTGGMDGYTF. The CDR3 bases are TGTGCCAGCAGCCGCAATGGCCGGACAGGGGGAATGGATGGCTACACCTTC.

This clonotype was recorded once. The CDR3 sequence: CSGTGAGVTDTQYF. The CDR3 bases are TGCAGCGGCACAGGGGCGGGGGTAACAGATACGCAGTATTTT. This chain connects TRBV29-1 to TRBJ2-3; either TRBD1 or TRBD2 may supply D (7 bases each). The CDR3 extends over 14 amino acids. The V gene lost 7 bases and the J gene lost 3 bases, with 17 bases spanning the gap. CDR1 and CDR2 (germline): SQVTM, ANQGSEA.

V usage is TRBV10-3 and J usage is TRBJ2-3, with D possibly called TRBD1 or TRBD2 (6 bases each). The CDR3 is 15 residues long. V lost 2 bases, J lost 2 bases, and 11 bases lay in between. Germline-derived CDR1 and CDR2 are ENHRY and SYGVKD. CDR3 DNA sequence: TGTGCCATCAGTGAGAGGGGGGCGGCCACAGATACGCAGTATTTT. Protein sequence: CAISERGAATDTQYF.

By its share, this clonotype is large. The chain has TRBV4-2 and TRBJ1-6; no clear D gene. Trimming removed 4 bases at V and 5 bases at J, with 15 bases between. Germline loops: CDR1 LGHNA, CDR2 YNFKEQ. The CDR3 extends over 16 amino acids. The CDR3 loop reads CASSRSGSSHNSPLHF. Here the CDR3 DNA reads TGTGCCAGCAGCCGCTCCGGGAGCAGTCATAATTCACCCCTCCACTTT.

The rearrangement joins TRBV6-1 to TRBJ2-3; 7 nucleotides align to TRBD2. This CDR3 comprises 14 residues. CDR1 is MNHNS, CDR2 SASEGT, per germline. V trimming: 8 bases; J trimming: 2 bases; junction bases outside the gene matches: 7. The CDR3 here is CASETREDTDTQYF. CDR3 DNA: TGTGCCAGCGAGACCCGGGAGGACACAGATACGCAGTATTTT.

CDR3 amino acids: CAWSVPGTGYEQYF. CDR3 nucleotide sequence: TGTGCCTGGAGTGTACCCGGGACAGGGTACGAGCAGTACTTC. The chain couples TRBV30 to TRBJ2-7, with TRBD1 identical over 9 bases. The CDR3 loop spans 14 amino acids. The V segment lost 0 bases and the J segment 4 bases; nucleotides outside the gene matches: 4. The germline V gene has CDR1 GTSNPN and CDR2 SVGIG (reference sequence).

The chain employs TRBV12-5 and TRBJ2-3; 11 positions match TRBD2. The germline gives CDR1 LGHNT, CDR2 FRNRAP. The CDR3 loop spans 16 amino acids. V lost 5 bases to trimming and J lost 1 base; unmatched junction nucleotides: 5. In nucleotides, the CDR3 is TGTGCTAGTGGTCCTGAACTAGCGGGGGGCACAGATACGCAGTATTTT. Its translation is CASGPELAGGTDTQYF.

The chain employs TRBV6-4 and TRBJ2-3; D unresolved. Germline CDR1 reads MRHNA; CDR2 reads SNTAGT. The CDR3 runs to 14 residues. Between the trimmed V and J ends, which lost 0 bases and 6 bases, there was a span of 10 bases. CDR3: CASSDSGGSDTQYF. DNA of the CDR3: TGTGCCAGCAGTGACTCTGGCGGATCCGATACGCAGTATTTT.

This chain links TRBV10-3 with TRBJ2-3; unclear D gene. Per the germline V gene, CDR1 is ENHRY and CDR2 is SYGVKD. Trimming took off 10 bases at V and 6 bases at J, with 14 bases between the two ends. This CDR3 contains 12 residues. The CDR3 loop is CATSKDADTQYF. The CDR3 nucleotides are TGTGCCACCTCCAAGGATGCGGATACGCAGTATTTT.

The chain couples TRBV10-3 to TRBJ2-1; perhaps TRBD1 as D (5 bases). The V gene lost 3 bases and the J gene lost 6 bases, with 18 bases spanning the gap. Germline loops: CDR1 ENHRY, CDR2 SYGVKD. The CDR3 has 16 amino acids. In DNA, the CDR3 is TGTGCCATCAGTGACATGGGGCAGGGTGTAGGCAATGAGCAGTTCTTC. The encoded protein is CAISDMGQGVGNEQFF.

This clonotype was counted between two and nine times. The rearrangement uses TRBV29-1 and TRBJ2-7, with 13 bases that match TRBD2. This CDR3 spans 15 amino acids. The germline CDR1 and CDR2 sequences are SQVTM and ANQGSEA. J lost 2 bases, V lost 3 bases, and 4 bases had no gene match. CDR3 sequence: CSVDVGTSGTYEQYF. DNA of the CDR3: TGCAGCGTTGATGTAGGGACTAGCGGGACCTACGAGCAGTACTTC.

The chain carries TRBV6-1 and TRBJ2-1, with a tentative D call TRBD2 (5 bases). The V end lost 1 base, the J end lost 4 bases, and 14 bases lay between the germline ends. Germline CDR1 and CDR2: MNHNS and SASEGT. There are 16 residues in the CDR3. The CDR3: CASSEGLAPGYNEQFF. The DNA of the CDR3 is TGTGCCAGCAGTGAAGGTCTGGCCCCGGGGTACAATGAGCAGTTCTTC.

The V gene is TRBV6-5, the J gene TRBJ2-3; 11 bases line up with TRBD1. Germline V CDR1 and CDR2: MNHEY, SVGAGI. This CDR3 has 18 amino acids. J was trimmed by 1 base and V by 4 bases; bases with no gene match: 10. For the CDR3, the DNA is TGTGCCAGCAGTTTCTCCGGGACAGGGGGAATAGGCACAGATACGCAGTATTTT. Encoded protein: CASSFSGTGGIGTDTQYF.

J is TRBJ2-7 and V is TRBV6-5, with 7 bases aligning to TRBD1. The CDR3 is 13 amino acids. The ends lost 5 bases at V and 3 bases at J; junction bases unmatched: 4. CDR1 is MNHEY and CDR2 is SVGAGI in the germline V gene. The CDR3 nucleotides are TGTGCCAGCAGTAAGGGACAGAACTACGAGCAGTACTTC. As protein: CASSKGQNYEQYF.

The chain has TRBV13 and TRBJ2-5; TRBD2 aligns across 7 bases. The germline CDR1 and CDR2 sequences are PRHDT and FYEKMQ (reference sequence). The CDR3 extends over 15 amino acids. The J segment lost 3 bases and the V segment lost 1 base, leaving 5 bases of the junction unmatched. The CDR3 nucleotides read TGTGCCAGCAGCTTAGAGCGGGGACTTAAAGAGACCCAGTACTTC. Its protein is CASSLERGLKETQYF.

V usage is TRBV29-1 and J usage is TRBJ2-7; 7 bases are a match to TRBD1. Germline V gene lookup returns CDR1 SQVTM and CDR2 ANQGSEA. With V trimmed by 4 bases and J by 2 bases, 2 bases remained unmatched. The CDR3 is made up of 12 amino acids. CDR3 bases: TGCAGCGTTGGACAGGGAGCCTACGAGCAGTACTTC. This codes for CSVGQGAYEQYF.

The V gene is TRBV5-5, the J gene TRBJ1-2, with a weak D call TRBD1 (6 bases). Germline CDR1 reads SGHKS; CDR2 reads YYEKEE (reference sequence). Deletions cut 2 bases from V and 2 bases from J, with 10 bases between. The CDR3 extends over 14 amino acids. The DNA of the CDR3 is TGTGCCAGCAGCTTAAAACAGGGCAACTATGGCTACACCTTC. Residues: CASSLKQGNYGYTF.

CDR3 amino acids: CASSQAGGSGELFF. The CDR3 DNA sequence: TGCGCCAGCAGCCAGGCAGGGGGCAGCGGGGAGCTGTTTTTT. The rearrangement uses TRBV5-1 and TRBJ2-2; 8 bases match TRBD1. J gave up 7 bases and V 4 bases, and 6 bases lay outside the gene matches. The CDR3 sequence is 14 residues long. Per germline, CDR1 SGHRS and CDR2 YFSETQ.

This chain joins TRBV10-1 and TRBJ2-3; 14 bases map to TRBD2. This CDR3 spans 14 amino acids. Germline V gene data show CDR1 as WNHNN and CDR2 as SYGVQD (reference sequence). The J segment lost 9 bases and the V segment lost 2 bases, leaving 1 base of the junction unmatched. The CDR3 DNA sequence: TGCGCCAGCAGTGAGGGGACTAGCGGGGGAACGCAGTATTTT. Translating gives CASSEGTSGGTQYF.